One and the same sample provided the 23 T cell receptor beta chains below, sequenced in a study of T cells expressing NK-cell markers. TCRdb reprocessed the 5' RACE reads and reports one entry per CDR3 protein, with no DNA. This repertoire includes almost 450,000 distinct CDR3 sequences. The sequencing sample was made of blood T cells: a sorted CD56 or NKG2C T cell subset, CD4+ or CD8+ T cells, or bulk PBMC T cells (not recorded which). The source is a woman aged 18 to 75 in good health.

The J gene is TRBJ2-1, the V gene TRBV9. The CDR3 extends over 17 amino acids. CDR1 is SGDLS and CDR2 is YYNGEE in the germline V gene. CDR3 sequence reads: CASSDKLAASSYNEQFF. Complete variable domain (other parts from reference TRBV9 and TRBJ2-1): DSGVTQTPKHLITATGQRVTLRCSPRSGDLSVYWYQQSLDQGLQFLIQYYNGEERAKGNILERFSAQQFPDLHSELNLSSLELGDSALYFCASSDKLAASSYNEQFFGPGTRLTVL.

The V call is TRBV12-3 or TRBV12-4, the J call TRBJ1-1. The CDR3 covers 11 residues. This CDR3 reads CASSLGGEAFF.

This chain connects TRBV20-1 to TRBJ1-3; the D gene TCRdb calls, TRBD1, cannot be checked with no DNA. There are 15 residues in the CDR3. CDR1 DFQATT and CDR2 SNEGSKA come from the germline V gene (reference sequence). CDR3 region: CSARFRGGSGNTIYF.

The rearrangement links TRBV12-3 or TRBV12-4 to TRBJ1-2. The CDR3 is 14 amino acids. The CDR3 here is CASSLALRPGGYTF.

This chain's CDR3 is CASSLVPSGTETQYF. The genes are TRBV7-2 and TRBJ2-5; lacking DNA, the TRBD2 call made by TCRdb goes unchecked. The CDR3 covers 15 residues. Germline values: CDR1 SGHTA, CDR2 FQGNSA.

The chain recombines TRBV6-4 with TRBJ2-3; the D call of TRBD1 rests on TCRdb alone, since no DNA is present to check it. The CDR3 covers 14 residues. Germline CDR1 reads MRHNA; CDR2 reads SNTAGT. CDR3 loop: CASSPDGLTDTQYF.

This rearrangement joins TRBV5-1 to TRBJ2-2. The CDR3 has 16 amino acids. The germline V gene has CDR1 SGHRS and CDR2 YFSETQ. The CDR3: CASSLGLDKNTGELFF.

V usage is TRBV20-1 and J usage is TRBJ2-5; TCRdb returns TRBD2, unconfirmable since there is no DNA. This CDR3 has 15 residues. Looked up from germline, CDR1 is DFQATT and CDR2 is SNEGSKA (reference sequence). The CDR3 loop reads CSARLSGRAGETQYF.

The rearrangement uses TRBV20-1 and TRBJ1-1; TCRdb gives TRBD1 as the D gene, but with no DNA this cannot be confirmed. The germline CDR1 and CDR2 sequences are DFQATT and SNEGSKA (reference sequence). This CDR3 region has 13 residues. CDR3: CRAKPGPNTEAFF.

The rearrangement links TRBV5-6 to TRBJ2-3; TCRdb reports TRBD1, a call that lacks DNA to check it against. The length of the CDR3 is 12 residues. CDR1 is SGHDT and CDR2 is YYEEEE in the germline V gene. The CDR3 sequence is CASSLGQKVEYF.

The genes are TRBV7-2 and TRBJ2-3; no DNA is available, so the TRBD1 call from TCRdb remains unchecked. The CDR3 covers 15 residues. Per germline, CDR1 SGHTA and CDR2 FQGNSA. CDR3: CASSPGWSELDTQYF.

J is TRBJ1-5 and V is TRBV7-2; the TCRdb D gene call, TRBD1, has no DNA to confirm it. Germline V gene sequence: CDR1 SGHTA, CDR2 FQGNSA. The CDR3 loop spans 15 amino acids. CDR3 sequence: CASSPDRDSNQPQHF.

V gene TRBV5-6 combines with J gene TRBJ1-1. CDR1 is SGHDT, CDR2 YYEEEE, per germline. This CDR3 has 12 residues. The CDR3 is CASSLVGRRAFF.

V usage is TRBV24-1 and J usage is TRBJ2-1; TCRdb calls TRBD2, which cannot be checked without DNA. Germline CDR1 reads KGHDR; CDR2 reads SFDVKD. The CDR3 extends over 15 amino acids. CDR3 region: CATSGPSTSGNEQFF.

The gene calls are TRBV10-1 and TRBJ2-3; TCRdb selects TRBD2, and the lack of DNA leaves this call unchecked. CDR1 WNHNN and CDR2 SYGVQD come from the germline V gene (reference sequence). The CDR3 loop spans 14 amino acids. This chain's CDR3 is CASALAGTPDTQYF.

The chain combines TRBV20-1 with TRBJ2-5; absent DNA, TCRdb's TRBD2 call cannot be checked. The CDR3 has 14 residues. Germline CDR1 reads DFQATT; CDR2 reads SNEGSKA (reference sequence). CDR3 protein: CSARDRAPGGAQYF.

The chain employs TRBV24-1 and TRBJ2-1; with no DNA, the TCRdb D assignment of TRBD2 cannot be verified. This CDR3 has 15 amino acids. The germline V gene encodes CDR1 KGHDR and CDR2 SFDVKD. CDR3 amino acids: CATSDLDGRGDEQFF.

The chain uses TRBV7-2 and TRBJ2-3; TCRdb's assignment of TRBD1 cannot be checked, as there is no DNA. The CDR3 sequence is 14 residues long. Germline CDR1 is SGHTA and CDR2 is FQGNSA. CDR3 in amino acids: CASSQRPGPDGQYF.

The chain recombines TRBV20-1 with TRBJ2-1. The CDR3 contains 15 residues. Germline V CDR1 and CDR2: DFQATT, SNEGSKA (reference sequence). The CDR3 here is CSALDVTASYNEQFF.

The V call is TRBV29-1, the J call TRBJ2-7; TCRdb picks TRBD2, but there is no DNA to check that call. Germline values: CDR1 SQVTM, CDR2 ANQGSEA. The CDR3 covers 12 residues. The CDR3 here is CSVVSPSYEQYF.

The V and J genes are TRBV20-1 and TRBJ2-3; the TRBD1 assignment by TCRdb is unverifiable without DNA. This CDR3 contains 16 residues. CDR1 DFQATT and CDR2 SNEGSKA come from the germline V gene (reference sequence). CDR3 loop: CSARVQGRGATDTQYF.

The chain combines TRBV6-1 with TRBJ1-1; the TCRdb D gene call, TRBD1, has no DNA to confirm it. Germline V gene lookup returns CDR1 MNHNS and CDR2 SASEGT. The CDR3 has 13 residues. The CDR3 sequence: CASRRGGVAEAFF.

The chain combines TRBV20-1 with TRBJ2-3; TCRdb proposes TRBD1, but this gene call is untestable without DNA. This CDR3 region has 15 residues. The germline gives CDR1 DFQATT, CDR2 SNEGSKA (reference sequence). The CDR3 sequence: CSAPRPGLASYAQYF.